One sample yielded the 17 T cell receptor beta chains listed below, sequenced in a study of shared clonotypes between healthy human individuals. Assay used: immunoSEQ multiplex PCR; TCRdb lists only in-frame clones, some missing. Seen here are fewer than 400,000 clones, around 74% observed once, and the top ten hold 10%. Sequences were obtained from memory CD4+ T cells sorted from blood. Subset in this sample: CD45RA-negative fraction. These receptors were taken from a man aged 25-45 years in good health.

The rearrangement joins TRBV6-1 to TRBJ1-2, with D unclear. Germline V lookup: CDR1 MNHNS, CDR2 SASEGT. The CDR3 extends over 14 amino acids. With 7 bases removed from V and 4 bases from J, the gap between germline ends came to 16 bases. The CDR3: CASTPLGRTYGYTF. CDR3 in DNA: TGTGCCAGCACCCCTCTCGGCAGGACCTATGGCTACACCTTC.

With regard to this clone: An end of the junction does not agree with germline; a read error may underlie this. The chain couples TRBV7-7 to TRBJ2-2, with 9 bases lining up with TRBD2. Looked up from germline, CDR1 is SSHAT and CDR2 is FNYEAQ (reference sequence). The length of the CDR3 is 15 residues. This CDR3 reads CASSQGLASTGELFF. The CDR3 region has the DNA TGTGCTAGCAGCCAAGGACTAGCGAGCACCGGGGAGCTGTTTTTT. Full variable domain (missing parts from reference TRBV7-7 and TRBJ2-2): GAGVSQSPRYKVTKRGQDVTLRCDPISSHATLYWYQQALGQGPEFLTYFNYEAQPDKSGLPSDRFSAERPEGSISTLTIQRTEQRDSAMYRCASSQGLASTGELFFGEGSRLTVL.

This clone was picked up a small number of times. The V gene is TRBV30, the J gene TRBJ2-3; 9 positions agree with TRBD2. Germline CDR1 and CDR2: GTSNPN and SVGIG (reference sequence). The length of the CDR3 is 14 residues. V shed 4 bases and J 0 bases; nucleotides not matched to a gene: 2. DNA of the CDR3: TGTGCCTGGACTAGCGGGACTAGCACAGATACGCAGTATTTT. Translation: CAWTSGTSTDTQYF.

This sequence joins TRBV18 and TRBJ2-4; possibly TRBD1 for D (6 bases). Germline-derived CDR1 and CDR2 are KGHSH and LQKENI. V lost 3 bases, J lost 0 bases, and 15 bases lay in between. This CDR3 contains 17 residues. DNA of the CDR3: TGTGCCAGCTCACCGTCACAGGGATCAATAGCCAAAAACATTCAGTACTTC. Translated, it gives CASSPSQGSIAKNIQYF.

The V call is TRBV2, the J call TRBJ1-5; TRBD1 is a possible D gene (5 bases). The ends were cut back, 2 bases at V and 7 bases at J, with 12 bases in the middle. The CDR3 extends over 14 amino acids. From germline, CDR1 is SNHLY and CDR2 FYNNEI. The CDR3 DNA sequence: TGTGCCAGCAGTGAACAGGGTTCTTTACAGCCCCAGCATTTT. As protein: CASSEQGSLQPQHF.

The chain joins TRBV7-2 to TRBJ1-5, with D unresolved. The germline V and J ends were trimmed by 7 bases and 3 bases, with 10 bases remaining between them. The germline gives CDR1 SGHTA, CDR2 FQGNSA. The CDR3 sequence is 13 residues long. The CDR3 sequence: CASTRDNNQPQHF. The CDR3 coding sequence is TGTGCCAGCACCCGGGATAACAATCAGCCCCAGCATTTT.

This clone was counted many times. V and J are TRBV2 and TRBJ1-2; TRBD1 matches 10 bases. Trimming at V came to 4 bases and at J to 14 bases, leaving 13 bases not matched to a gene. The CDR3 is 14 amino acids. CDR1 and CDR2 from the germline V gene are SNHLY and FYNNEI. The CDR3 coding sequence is TGTGCCAGCAGTGGAGGCCCTCGACAGGGGGCGCCGACCTTC. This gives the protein CASSGGPRQGAPTF.

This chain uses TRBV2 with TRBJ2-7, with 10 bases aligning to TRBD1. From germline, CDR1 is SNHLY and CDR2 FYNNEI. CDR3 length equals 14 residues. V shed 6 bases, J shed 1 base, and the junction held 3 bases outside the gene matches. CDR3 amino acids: CASSSGQGSYEQYF. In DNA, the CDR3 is TGTGCCAGCAGCTCGGGACAGGGGTCCTACGAGCAGTACTTC. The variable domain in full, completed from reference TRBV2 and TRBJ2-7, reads EPEVTQTPSHQVTQMGQEVILRCVPISNHLYFYWYRQILGQKVEFLVSFYNNEISEKSEIFDDQFSVERPDGSNFTLKIRSTKLEDSAMYFCASSSGQGSYEQYFGPGTRLTVT.

The CDR3 DNA reads TGTGCCAGCAGCCCCTCGACAGGGAAGGGTGTGCCCCAGCATTTT. Translated: CASSPSTGKGVPQHF. The J gene is TRBJ1-5, the V gene TRBV7-6, with 7 positions matching TRBD1. Germline V CDR1 and CDR2: SGHVS, FNYEAQ. V lost 5 bases to trimming and J lost 9 bases; unmatched junction nucleotides: 13. This CDR3 is 15 amino acids long.

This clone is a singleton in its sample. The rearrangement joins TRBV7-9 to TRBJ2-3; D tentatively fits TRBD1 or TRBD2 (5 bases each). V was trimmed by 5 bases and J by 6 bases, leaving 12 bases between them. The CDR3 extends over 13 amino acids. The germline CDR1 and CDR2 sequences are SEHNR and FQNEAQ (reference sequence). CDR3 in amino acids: CASSERDHDTQYF. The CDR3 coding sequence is TGTGCCAGCAGCGAACGGGACCACGATACGCAGTATTTT.

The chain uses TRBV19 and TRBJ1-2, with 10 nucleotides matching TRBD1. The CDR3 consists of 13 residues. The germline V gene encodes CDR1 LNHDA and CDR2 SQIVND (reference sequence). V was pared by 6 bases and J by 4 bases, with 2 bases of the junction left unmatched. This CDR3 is CASRGQGIYGYTF. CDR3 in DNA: TGTGCCAGTAGGGGACAGGGGATCTATGGCTACACCTTC. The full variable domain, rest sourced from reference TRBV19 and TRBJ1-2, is DGGITQSPKYLFRKEGQNVTLSCEQNLNHDAMYWYRQDPGQGLRLIYYSQIVNDFQKGDIAEGYSVSREKKESFPLTVTSAQKNPTAFYLCASRGQGIYGYTFGSGTRLTVV.

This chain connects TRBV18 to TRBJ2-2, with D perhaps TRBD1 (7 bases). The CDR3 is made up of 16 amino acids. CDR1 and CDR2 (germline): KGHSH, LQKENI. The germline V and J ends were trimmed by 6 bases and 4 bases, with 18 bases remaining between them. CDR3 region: CASSPSWRGRTGELFF. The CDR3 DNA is TGTGCCAGCTCCCCCTCTTGGAGGGGGCGCACCGGGGAGCTGTTTTTT.

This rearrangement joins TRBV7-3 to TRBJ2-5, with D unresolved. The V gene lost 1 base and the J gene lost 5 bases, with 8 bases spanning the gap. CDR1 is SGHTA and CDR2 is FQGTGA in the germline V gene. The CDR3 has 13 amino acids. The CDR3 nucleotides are TGTGCCAGCAGCTTAATTAGCTCGGAGACCCAGTACTTC. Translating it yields CASSLISSETQYF. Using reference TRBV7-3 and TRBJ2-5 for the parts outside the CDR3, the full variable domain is GAGVSQTPSNKVTEKGKYVELRCDPISGHTALYWYRQSLGQGPEFLIYFQGTGAADDSGLPNDRFFAVRPEGSVSTLKIQRTERGDSAVYLCASSLISSETQYFGPGTRLLVL.

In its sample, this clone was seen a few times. CDR3 bases: TGCGCCAGCATTACGGACCGAGTTGATAATCAGCCCCAGCATTTT. Translated: CASITDRVDNQPQHF. The chain uses TRBV10-1 and TRBJ1-5; D remains unclear. Trimming removed 7 bases from V and 4 bases from J, with 17 bases in between. CDR1 and CDR2 (germline): WNHNN, SYGVQD (reference sequence). This CDR3 is built from 15 residues.

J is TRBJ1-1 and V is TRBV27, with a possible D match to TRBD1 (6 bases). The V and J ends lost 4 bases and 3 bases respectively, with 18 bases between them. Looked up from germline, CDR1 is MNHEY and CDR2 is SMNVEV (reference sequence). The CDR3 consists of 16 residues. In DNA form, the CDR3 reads TGTGCCAGCAGTTACACAGGGCTCGGAGTTGACACTGAAGCTTTCTTT. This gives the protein CASSYTGLGVDTEAFF.

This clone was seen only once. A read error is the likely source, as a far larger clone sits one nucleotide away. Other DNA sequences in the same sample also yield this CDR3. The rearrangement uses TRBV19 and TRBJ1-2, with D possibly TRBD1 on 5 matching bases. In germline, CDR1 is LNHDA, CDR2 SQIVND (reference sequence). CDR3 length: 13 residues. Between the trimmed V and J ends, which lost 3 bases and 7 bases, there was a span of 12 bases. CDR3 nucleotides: TGTGCCAGTAGTATCACAGGAGTGAGTGGCTACACCTTC. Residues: CASSITGVSGYTF.

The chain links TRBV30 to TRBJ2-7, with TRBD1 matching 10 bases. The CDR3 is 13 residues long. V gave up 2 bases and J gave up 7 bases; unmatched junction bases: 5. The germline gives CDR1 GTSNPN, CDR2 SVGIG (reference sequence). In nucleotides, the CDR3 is TGTGCCTGGAGTAGACAGGGGGCGGGAGAGCAGTACTTC. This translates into CAWSRQGAGEQYF.